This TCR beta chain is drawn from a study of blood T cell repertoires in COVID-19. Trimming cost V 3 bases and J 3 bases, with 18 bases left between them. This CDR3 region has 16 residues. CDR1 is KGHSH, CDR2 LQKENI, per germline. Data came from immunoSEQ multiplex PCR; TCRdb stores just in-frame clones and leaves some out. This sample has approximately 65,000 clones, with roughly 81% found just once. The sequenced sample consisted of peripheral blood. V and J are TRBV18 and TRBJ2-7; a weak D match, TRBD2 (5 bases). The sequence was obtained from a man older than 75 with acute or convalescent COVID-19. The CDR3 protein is CASSPTWGDKDYEQYF. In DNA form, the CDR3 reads TGTGCCAGCTCACCTACTTGGGGAGACAAGGACTACGAGCAGTACTTC.